A selection of T cell receptor beta chains follows, all from one sample in a study of T cell repertoires in cytomegalovirus infection. In TCRdb, the reads were re-called with MiXCR into one record per CDR3 protein. The sample records about 450,000 distinct CDR3 sequences, 25% to 40% being singletons. The sequenced sample consisted of PBMCs. Receptors were obtained from a human donor in good health (CMV status not recorded). Some clones in this sample may be carry-over from other donors' samples. Each CDR3 is given with its conserved first and last residue. The order of the fields is J gene, D gene, clone size, V gene, CDR3 length, CDR3 protein, CDR3 DNA. D genes are given only for firm matches. Clone size, where shown, is once, few, many, or a class for clones that have expanded.

>TRBJ2-5|-|-|TRBV11-2|15
CASSFWVVPQETKCF
TGTGCCAGCAGCTTTTGGGTGGTGCCCCAAGAGACCAAGTGCTTC
>TRBJ2-5|TRBD2|many|TRBV4-2|17
CASSHGKTASGPETQYF
TGTGCCAGCAGCCACGGAAAGACGGCTAGCGGGCCAGAGACCCAGTACTTC
>TRBJ2-2|-|-|TRBV6-6|13
CASSYTLAGELFF
TGTGCCAGCAGTTACACGCTGGCCGGGGAGCTGTTTTTT
>TRBJ2-3|-|many|TRBV7-8|16
CASSLVAKRSTDTQYF
TGTGCCAGCAGCTTAGTGGCCAAACGTAGCACAGATACGCAGTATTTT
>TRBJ2-2|TRBD1|-|TRBV28|14
CAAAGQGAIGELFF
TGTGCCGCGGCTGGACAGGGGGCGATCGGGGAGCTGTTTTTT
>TRBJ1-1|TRBD1|few|TRBV5-1|15
CASSLPTGAGAEAFF
TGCGCCAGCAGCCTCCCGACAGGGGCAGGTGCTGAAGCTTTCTTT
>TRBJ2-7|-|-|TRBV12-3/TRBV12-4|13
CASKEGVSYEQYF
TGTGCCAGCAAAGAGGGGGTCTCCTACGAGCAGTACTTC
>TRBJ1-1|-|-|TRBV5-4|14
CASRSGRGYTEAFF
TGTGCCAGCAGATCAGGGAGGGGGTACACTGAAGCTTTCTTT
>TRBJ2-7|-|-|TRBV10-3|12
CAIRSGQCEQYF
TGTGCCATCCGGTCGGGTCAATGCGAGCAGTACTTC
>TRBJ1-2|-|few|TRBV7-2|16
CASTFSGGQTNYGYTF
TGTGCCAGCACTTTTAGCGGGGGGCAAACTAACTATGGCTACACCTTC
>TRBJ1-1|-|few|TRBV7-6|13
CASSLAYQSEAFF
TGTGCCAGCAGCTTAGCGTATCAATCTGAAGCTTTCTTT
>TRBJ1-5|-|-|TRBV4-1|15
CASSGRTDSNQPQHF
TGCGCCAGCAGCGGGCGGACCGATAGCAATCAGCCCCAGCATTTT
>TRBJ1-5|-|few|TRBV7-4|12
CASSLGHQPQHF
TGTGCCAGCAGCCTTGGCCATCAGCCCCAGCATTTT
>TRBJ2-1|TRBD1|few|TRBV10-1|16
CARRHKTGFSYNEQFF
TGCGCCAGGAGGCACAAGACAGGGTTCTCCTACAATGAGCAGTTCTTC
>TRBJ2-5|-|-|TRBV6-6|14
CATGNSGLQETQYF
TGTGCCACAGGGAATTCGGGCCTCCAAGAGACCCAGTACTTC
>TRBJ2-5|TRBD1|-|TRBV20-1|15
CSANSGTGTQETQYF
TGCAGTGCCAACTCCGGGACAGGGACTCAAGAGACCCAGTACTTC
>TRBJ2-1|TRBD2|-|TRBV4-3|16
CASSQVLAGGYNEQFF
TGCGCCAGCAGCCAAGTCTTAGCGGGGGGCTACAATGAGCAGTTCTTC
>TRBJ2-3|-|-|TRBV23-1|15
CASSLAHISTDTQYF
TGCGCCAGCAGTTTGGCCCATATAAGCACAGATACGCAGTATTTT
>TRBJ1-4|-|few|TRBV7-6|15
CASSPETQGNEKLFF
TGTGCCAGCAGCCCCGAGACACAGGGTAATGAAAAACTGTTTTTT
>TRBJ2-7|-|-|TRBV19|14
CASSIGGDPREQYF
TGTGCCAGTAGTATTGGCGGGGACCCACGGGAGCAGTACTTC
>TRBJ2-2|TRBD2|few|TRBV12-3/TRBV12-4|14
CATKRGLNTGELFF
TGTGCCACCAAGCGGGGGCTTAACACCGGGGAGCTGTTTTTT
>TRBJ2-5|-|-|TRBV5-1|14
CASSPLGARETQYF
TGCGCCAGCAGCCCACTGGGGGCGAGGGAGACCCAGTACTTC
>TRBJ2-7|-|-|TRBV7-9|14
CASSSGINSYEQYF
TGTGCCAGCAGCTCCGGGATCAACTCCTACGAGCAGTACTTC
>TRBJ2-5|-|many|TRBV7-2|15
CASSLEIPRKETQYF
TGTGCCAGCAGCTTAGAAATCCCCAGAAAAGAGACCCAGTACTTC
>TRBJ1-1|-|-|TRBV5-4|14
CASSFGTQDTEAFF
TGTGCCAGCAGCTTCGGGACGCAAGACACTGAAGCTTTCTTT
>TRBJ2-5|-|-|TRBV12-3/TRBV12-4|15
CASSSRQGGGETQYF
TGTGCCAGCAGTTCTCGACAGGGAGGAGGGGAGACCCAGTACTTC
>TRBJ1-1|-|-|TRBV7-2|18
CASTYRPGFSSTHTEAFF
TGTGCCAGCACCTACCGCCCAGGGTTCTCGTCGACCCACACTGAAGCTTTCTTT
>TRBJ2-3|TRBD2|-|TRBV7-3|16
CASSLMAGGPRDTQYF
TGTGCCAGCAGCTTAATGGCGGGGGGGCCGAGAGATACGCAGTATTTT
>TRBJ1-1|-|-|TRBV7-8|13
CASSLGPTVEAFF
TGTGCCAGCAGCTTAGGCCCAACAGTTGAAGCTTTCTTT
>TRBJ1-3|TRBD1|-|TRBV11-2|17
CASSPRGQGFRGNTIYF
TGTGCCAGCAGCCCCCGAGGACAGGGGTTCCGTGGAAACACCATATATTTT
>TRBJ2-7|-|many|TRBV7-6|14
CASSPEPGQEWQYF
TGTGCCAGCAGCCCGGAGCCCGGACAAGAATGGCAGTACTTC
>TRBJ1-6|-|-|TRBV7-9|13
CASSASGVVALHF
TGTGCCAGCAGCGCCTCGGGGGTTGTGGCCCTCCACTTT
>TRBJ2-2|-|many|TRBV7-2|15
CASSLGRRNTGELFF
TGTGCCAGCAGCTTGGGTAGGAGGAACACCGGGGAGCTGTTTTTT
>TRBJ2-5|-|many|TRBV7-2|13
CASSKTAQETQYF
TGTGCCAGCAGCAAGACAGCACAAGAGACCCAGTACTTC
>TRBJ2-6|TRBD2|few|TRBV5-1|16
CASSLSSGVGANVLTF
TGCGCCAGCAGCTTGTCTAGCGGGGTTGGGGCCAACGTCCTGACTTTC
>TRBJ2-5|-|-|TRBV6-6|13
CASSGGYGGTQYF
TGTGCCAGCAGTGGCGGTTACGGGGGGACCCAGTACTTC
>TRBJ2-3|TRBD1|-|TRBV29-1|12
CSTRTGADTQYF
TGCAGCACCCGGACAGGCGCAGATACGCAGTATTTT